The clone carrying this TCR beta chain was recorded a few times. No antigen is known for it. PCR used 60 Vbeta primers and 13 Jbeta primers. The table came from immunoSEQ multiplex PCR; TCRdb's copy has only in-frame clones and leaves some out. Of more than 85,000 clones listed, less than 9.5% are singletons. The CDR3 runs 14 residues. Trimming removed 4 bases from V and 13 bases from J; junction bases left unmatched: 8. Germline CDR1 is MDHEN and CDR2 is SYDVKM. The sample comes from a study of cytomegalovirus exposure and HLA in healthy donors. Study-wide points: The study put some 150 TCR beta chains on its list as cytomegalovirus-associated.

This TCR was recovered from a man aged 50 to 59 in good health and CMV-seropositive. The sequencing input was PBMCs. The rearrangement links TRBV28 to TRBJ2-1; 12 bases match TRBD2. The DNA of the CDR3 is TGTGCCAGCAGTTCAACGGGACTAGCGGGCCTACAGTTCTTC. Translation gives CASSSTGLAGLQFF. The variable domain in full, with the rest retrieved from reference TRBV28 and TRBJ2-1, is DVKVTQSSRYLVKRTGEKVFLECVQDMDHENMFWYRQDPGLGLRLIYFSYDVKMKEKGDIPEGYSVSREKKERFSLILESASTNQTSMYLCASSSTGLAGLQFFGPGTRLTVL.